This record covers a single TCR beta chain. Antigen unknown. This entry comes from a study of cytomegalovirus exposure and HLA in healthy donors. Study conclusions and caveats: The classifier reportedly diagnosed cytomegalovirus status with high sensitivity and specificity. Accurate prediction of most subjects' HLA-A and HLA-B alleles from TCR beta sequences was reported. Most observed TCR sequences were rare, whereas some public TCRs were detected in many donors. Presence/absence analyses treated sequencing depth as roughly uniform across donors.

The CDR3 contains 16 residues. In germline, CDR1 is SGHNT, CDR2 YYREEE (reference sequence). The V end lost 4 bases, the J end lost 4 bases, and 18 bases lay between the germline ends. Primers for the PCR totalled 60 Vbeta and 13 Jbeta. The table came from immunoSEQ multiplex PCR; TCRdb's copy has only in-frame clones and leaves some out. This sample has around 90,000 clones, with about four fifths found just once. Sequenced: PBMCs. The receptor's source is a woman between 40 and 55 years old in good health and CMV-seronegative. The chain employs TRBV5-4 and TRBJ2-1; maybe TRBD2 (6 bases). CDR3 amino acids: CASSRVGRADYNEQFF. The CDR3 DNA reads as TGTGCCAGCAGCCGGGTCGGGAGAGCGGATTACAATGAGCAGTTCTTC. Full variable domain (missing parts from reference TRBV5-4 and TRBJ2-1): ETGVTQSPTHLIKTRGQQVTLRCSSQSGHNTVSWYQQALGQGPQFIFQYYREEENGRGNFPPRFSGLQFPNYSSELNVNALELDDSALYLCASSRVGRADYNEQFFGPGTRLTVL.